The T cell receptor (beta chain) under discussion was sequenced for a study of T cells after yellow fever vaccination. TCRdb ran MiXCR on the 5' RACE reads and lists one entry per CDR3 protein. The table shows approximately 330,000 distinct CDR3 sequences, with roughly 3.9% occurring only once. The CDR3 loop spans 14 amino acids. CDR1 and CDR2 (germline): KGHSH, LQKENI. The V end was cut by 3 bases, the J end by 5 bases, with 13 bases between. The sequencing used PBMCs, collected 5 days after the yellow fever booster vaccination. This receptor was obtained from a man younger than 35 who received the YFV17D yellow fever vaccine. The rearrangement links TRBV18 to TRBJ1-1; D remains ambiguous. CDR3 coding DNA: TGTGCCAGCTCACCGTTGCTTGGAGTGACTGAAGCTTTCTTT. Protein product: CASSPLLGVTEAFF.